One and the same sample provided the 2 T cell receptor beta chains below, sequenced in a study of cytomegalovirus exposure and HLA in healthy donors. Primers for the PCR totalled 60 Vbeta and 13 Jbeta. Profiled with immunoSEQ multiplex PCR; TCRdb holds only in-frame clones, not every one. The table lists 95,000 to 100,000 clones, over 60% of them singletons. The sequencing input was PBMCs. The source of these receptors is a female donor in good health and CMV-seronegative.

The rearrangement joins TRBV11-2 to TRBJ2-7, with 7 bases identical to TRBD2. The germline V gene encodes CDR1 SGHAT and CDR2 FQNNGV. Trimming cost V 1 base and J 0 bases; bases outside gene matches: 3. The CDR3 runs to 15 residues. CDR3 loop: CASSLVGGSSYEQYF. CDR3 nucleotide sequence: TGTGCCAGCAGCTTAGTGGGGGGGTCCTCCTACGAGCAGTACTTC.

As DNA, the CDR3 is TGCGCCAGCAGTTCTTTACCAGGGTCGAACACTGAAGCTTTCTTT. It is translated as CASSSLPGSNTEAFF. V usage is TRBV5-1 and J usage is TRBJ1-1, with TRBD1 as a possible D gene (5 bases). CDR1 and CDR2 (germline): SGHRS, YFSETQ. The V gene lost 5 bases and the J gene lost 1 base, with 15 bases spanning the gap. This CDR3 is 15 amino acids long.